This TCR beta chain derives from a study of blood T cells in healthy people across ages. Next came a second PCR, run for about 6 to 11 cycles, which used a sample-barcoded 5' primer along with a J-beta primer mix. TCRdb reprocessed the 5' RACE reads via MiXCR and lists one record per CDR3 protein. The sample gives 700,000 to 900,000 distinct CDR3 sequences, about 55% of which show up once; approximately 40% is in the top ten. The sequencing input was blood. The origin of this receptor is a man older than 75 in good health.

The CDR3 reads CASRVSEGAVTEAFF. DNA of the CDR3: TGTGCCAGCCGCGTGTCAGAGGGGGCTGTTACTGAAGCTTTCTTT. This chain joins TRBV28 and TRBJ1-1; TRBD1 matches at 7 bases. The V gene end was trimmed by 8 bases and the J gene end by 5 bases; junction bases not matched to a gene: 14. Looked up from germline, CDR1 is MDHEN and CDR2 is SYDVKM. This CDR3 comprises 15 residues.